Described below is a single T cell receptor (beta chain) sequence and its context. Its antigen specificity is not known. No much larger clone is present one base from it, and per-base qualities are unavailable. These data come from a study of T cells after posttransplantation cyclophosphamide (dated by TCRdb to 2016 to 2018). Regarding the complete study: Using TRB sequencing, the study followed how the T cell repertoire rebuilt after myeloablative bone marrow transplantation with posttransplantation cyclophosphamide given as GVHD prophylaxis. Samples from 35 to 45 PTCy-treated patients, along with samples from some 16 of their related bone marrow donors, underwent antigen receptor sequencing. TRB sequencing was performed on blood from all 35 or so PTCy patients with 1-year posttransplant specimens. TRB sequencing was also done on up to about 3 additional blood samples from 2 to 5.2 years after transplant in 3 patients, and on pretransplant blood from 4 patients. Because TRA and TRB clonality were tightly correlated in nine or ten samples, subsequent TCR analyses were focused on TRB only. Public TRB sequences were queried against a database of over 3,600 sequences associated with responses to pathogens, tumor antigens, self-antigens and alloantigens.

Results and caveats for the whole study, not just this receptor: The TRB repertoires of T cells infiltrating skin or GI tract showed only limited overlap with the TRB repertoires of T cells in blood. Across around 40 patients, TRB clonality was highly associated with recipient CMV seropositivity and CMV reactivation, and diversity in PTCy patients was similar to diversity in CNI/methotrexate controls. Donor-recipient similarity was low at 1-2 months but increased during the first year, and donor CD8+ memory clones often dominated later blood repertoires.

For CDR1 and CDR2, the germline V gene (reference sequence) lists SGHNT and YYREEE. From V the trimming removes 6 bases and from J it removes 6 bases, while the gene matches leave 11 bases of the junction unaccounted for. The CDR3 measures 15 amino acids from cysteine to phenylalanine. The entry retains the CDR3 DNA only, 45 bases that are in frame from base 1. On the day of marrow donation, related bone marrow donors gave peripheral blood samples. Peripheral blood and bone marrow mononuclear cells were isolated by Ficoll-Hypaque density centrifugation and were cryopreserved. TRB sequencing used genomic DNA with the immunoSEQ assay at survey resolution or the hsTCRB kit. In the authors' own workflow: The immunoSEQ software handled the initial read processing, while the LymphoSeq R package was used for the repertoire analyses. Clonality was computed as 1 minus normalized Shannon entropy; Gini coefficient was also calculated for each TRB dataset. Phenotypes of unsorted samples were inferred by mapping TRB sequences from sorted subsets of the recipient or donor onto the same recipient's unsorted samples. This is the immuneACCESS table as TCRdb keeps it, with only in-frame sequences that have V and J called. A part of the clones is gone; compared with another copy, unresolved V genes explain less than half, and the rest is unexplained. V, J and clone size derive from that table, while D and trimming were established from the DNA sequence. The sample data list 45,000 to 60,000 clones, and about 90% of these were observed just once. Of the sample, around 3% falls within the top ten clones.

Material for sequencing was PBMCs. The source of this sequence is a woman in her forties or fifties in good health and a related stem cell transplant donor. The rearrangement joined TRBV5-4 to TRBJ2-3; TRBD1 aligns with 9 central bases. Here the CDR3 is given as CASIKGTGMGDTQYF. The DNA sequence reads TGTGCCAGCATAAAGGGGACAGGGATGGGGGATACGCAGTATTTT.